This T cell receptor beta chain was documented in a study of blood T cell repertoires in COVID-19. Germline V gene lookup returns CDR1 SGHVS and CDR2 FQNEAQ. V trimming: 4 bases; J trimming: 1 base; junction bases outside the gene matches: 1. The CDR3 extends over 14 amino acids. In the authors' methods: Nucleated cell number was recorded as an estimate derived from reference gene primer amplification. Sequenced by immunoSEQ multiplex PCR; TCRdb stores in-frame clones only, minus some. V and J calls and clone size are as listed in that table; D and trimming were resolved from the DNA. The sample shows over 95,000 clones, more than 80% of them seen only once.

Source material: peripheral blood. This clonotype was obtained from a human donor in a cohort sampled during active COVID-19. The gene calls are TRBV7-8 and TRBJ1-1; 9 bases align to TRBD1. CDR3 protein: CASSSGQGNTEAFF. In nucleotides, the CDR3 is TGTGCCAGCAGCTCGGGACAGGGGAACACTGAAGCTTTCTTT.